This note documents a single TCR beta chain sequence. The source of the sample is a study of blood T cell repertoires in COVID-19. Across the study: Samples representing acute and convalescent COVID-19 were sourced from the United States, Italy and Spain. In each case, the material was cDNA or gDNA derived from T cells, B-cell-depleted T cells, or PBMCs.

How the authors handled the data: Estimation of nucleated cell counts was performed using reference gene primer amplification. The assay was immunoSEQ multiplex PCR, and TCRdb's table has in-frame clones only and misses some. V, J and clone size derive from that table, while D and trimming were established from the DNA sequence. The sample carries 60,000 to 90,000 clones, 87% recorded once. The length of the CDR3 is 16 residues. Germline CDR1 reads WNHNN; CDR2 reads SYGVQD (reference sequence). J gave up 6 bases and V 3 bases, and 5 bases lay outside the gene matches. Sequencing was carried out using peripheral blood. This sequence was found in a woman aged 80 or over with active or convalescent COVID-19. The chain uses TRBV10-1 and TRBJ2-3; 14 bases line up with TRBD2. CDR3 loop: CASSEGLAGGGDTQYF. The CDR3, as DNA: TGCGCCAGCAGTGAAGGACTAGCGGGAGGCGGGGATACGCAGTATTTT.